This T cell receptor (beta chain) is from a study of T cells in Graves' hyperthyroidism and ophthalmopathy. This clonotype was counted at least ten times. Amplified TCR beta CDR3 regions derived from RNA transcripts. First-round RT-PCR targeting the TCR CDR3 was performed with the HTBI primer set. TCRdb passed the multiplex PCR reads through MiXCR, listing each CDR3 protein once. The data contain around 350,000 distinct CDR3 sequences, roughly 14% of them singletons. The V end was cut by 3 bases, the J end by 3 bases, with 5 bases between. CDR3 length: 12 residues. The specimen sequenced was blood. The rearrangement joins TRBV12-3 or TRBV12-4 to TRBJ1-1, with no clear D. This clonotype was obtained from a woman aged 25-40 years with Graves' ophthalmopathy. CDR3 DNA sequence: TGTGCCAGCAGTTTCACGGACACTGAAGCTTTCTTT. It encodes CASSFTDTEAFF.